These 11 T cell receptor beta chains originate from one sample sequenced in a study of radiation and T cells in renal cell carcinoma. Time point described: blood 4 weeks post-SBRT, at nephrectomy. Indicated treatment: 15 Gy SBRT to primary tumor, nephrectomy 4 weeks later. The method was immunoSEQ multiplex PCR; TCRdb's version includes in-frame clones alone and lacks a portion of them. The table includes around 170,000 clones, about 87% detected once. Sequences were derived from blood, sampled from a patient whose treatment included radiotherapy and nephrectomy. The receptors shown here come from a woman between 50 and 59 years old with renal cell carcinoma.

This clone was recorded a few times. V is TRBV4-1 and J is TRBJ1-2; the D gene is possibly TRBD1 (5 bases). CDR1 and CDR2 from the germline V gene are MGHRA and YSYEKL. CDR3 length: 14 amino acids. Trimming stripped 8 bases from V and 0 bases from J, with 13 bases between. The CDR3 spells CASQEGFTNYGYTF. In DNA form, the CDR3 reads TGCGCCAGCCAGGAGGGGTTTACTAACTATGGCTACACCTTC.

This chain connects TRBV5-1 to TRBJ1-2, with D uncertain. This CDR3 comprises 14 residues. Germline V gene data show CDR1 as SGHRS and CDR2 as YFSETQ. V was shortened by 0 bases and J by 7 bases, with 13 bases between the two germline ends. The CDR3 bases are TGCGCCAGCAGCTTGGAATCAGTCCCGTCTGGCTACACCTTC. Translating it yields CASSLESVPSGYTF.

The chain recombines TRBV2 with TRBJ2-7; 7 nucleotides line up with TRBD1. This CDR3 comprises 13 residues. Germline CDR1 is SNHLY and CDR2 is FYNNEI. V dropped 6 bases and J dropped 3; count of bases not matched to a gene: 5. CDR3 DNA: TGTGCCAGCAGAGGGACAGATAACTACGAGCAGTACTTC. Its translation: CASRGTDNYEQYF.

The V and J genes are TRBV4-2 and TRBJ2-2, with D hard to call. Trimming removed 0 bases at V and 0 bases at J, with 11 bases between. The CDR3 has 17 residues. Germline V gene data show CDR1 as LGHNA and CDR2 as YNFKEQ. CDR3 coding DNA: TGTGCCAGCAGCCAAGACCCGAGGCAGGCGAACACCGGGGAGCTGTTTTTT. Translation gives CASSQDPRQANTGELFF.

The rearrangement joins TRBV6-5 to TRBJ1-6; the D is unclear. Germline CDR1 is MNHEY and CDR2 is SVGAGI. The length of the CDR3 is 16 residues. Trimming shortened V by 4 bases and J by 0 bases, and 10 bases separated the two germline ends. The CDR3 nucleotides are TGTGCCAGCAGTTCCGCGGGTGGCTCCTATAATTCACCCCTCCACTTT. Its protein product is CASSSAGGSYNSPLHF.

This sequence joins TRBV7-2 and TRBJ2-3; 11 nucleotides line up with TRBD2. This CDR3 has 16 residues. The V segment lost 5 bases and the J segment 1 base; nucleotides outside the gene matches: 5. Germline CDR1 is SGHTA and CDR2 is FQGNSA. The CDR3 region has the DNA TGTGCCAGCAGCACGACACTAGCGGGGGGCACAGATACGCAGTATTTT. It specifies CASSTTLAGGTDTQYF.

This clone turned up a few times. The rearrangement uses TRBV10-1 and TRBJ2-5; a weak D match, TRBD2 (6 bases). Germline-derived CDR1 and CDR2 are WNHNN and SYGVQD (reference sequence). This CDR3 contains 13 residues. Deletions cut 6 bases from V and 4 bases from J, with 12 bases between. CDR3 nucleotide sequence: TGCGCCAGCAGCTCCGGGACTCGAGAGACCCAGTACTTC. This translates into CASSSGTRETQYF.

The V call is TRBV4-3, the J call TRBJ1-2; 7 nucleotides match TRBD1. The length of the CDR3 is 17 residues. With 0 bases clipped from V and 4 bases from J, the junction kept 11 bases outside the gene matches. Germline CDR1 reads LGHNA; CDR2 reads YSLEER. The CDR3 DNA sequence: TGCGCCAGCAGCCAAGATTTTTCGACAGGGCGGCCCTATGGCTACACCTTC. Translating gives CASSQDFSTGRPYGYTF.

The chain joins TRBV7-3 to TRBJ2-3; 10 nucleotides match TRBD2. Germline lookup yields CDR1 SGHTA and CDR2 FQGTGA. CDR3 length: 16 amino acids. V gave up 5 bases and J gave up 4 bases; unmatched junction bases: 9. The CDR3 is CASSPRVAGGPDTQYF. In DNA form, the CDR3 reads TGTGCCAGCAGCCCCAGAGTAGCGGGGGGACCAGATACGCAGTATTTT.

The genes are TRBV7-8 and TRBJ2-2, with D hard to call. Trimming took off 1 base at V and 10 bases at J, with 7 bases between the two ends. CDR3 size: 12 residues. Germline-derived CDR1 and CDR2 are SGHVS and FQNEAQ. The CDR3 bases are TGTGCCAGCAGCTTAGTTGCCGTGGAGCTGTTTTTT. It specifies CASSLVAVELFF.

This chain uses TRBV7-7 with TRBJ2-3, with D perhaps given as TRBD1 or TRBD2 (6 bases each). Germline CDR1 SSHAT, CDR2 FNYEAQ (reference sequence). This CDR3 region has 13 residues. For the CDR3, the DNA is TGTGCTAGCTCCGGGGGCTACACAGATACGCAGTATTTT. It translates to CASSGGYTDTQYF.